These 9 T cell receptor beta chains were all obtained from the same sample, sequenced in a study of radiotherapy plus CTLA-4 blockade in lung cancer. Some clones are missing from TCRdb's copy, which holds only in-frame ones; the method was immunoSEQ multiplex PCR. The table lists some 90,000 clones, around 87% of them singletons, with around 2% in the top ten. The source material was peripheral blood, sampled from a patient treated with radiotherapy plus ipilimumab. Receptor source: a human donor with non-small cell lung cancer who had a partial response to radiotherapy plus ipilimumab.

The chain joins TRBV4-2 to TRBJ2-3, with 16 bases matching TRBD2. Losses at the gene ends were 4 bases for V and 8 bases for J; bases not matched to a gene: 9. CDR1 and CDR2 (germline): LGHNA, YNFKEQ. This CDR3 is built from 17 residues. CDR3 coding DNA: TGTGCCAGCAGCCCCGAGGGGACTAGCGGGAGGGAGGGTACGCAGTATTTT. It encodes CASSPEGTSGREGTQYF.

The chain uses TRBV9 and TRBJ1-2; TRBD1 agrees at 10 bases. Trimming cost V 0 bases and J 5 bases; bases outside gene matches: 4. The CDR3 length is 15 residues. Germline CDR1 SGDLS, CDR2 YYNGEE. CDR3 DNA: TGTGCCAGCAGCGTAGCAACGGGACAGGGGTATGGCTACACCTTC. Translating gives CASSVATGQGYGYTF.

The chain recombines TRBV9 with TRBJ2-3; 11 nucleotides agree with TRBD2. This CDR3 has 17 amino acids. CDR1 SGDLS and CDR2 YYNGEE come from the germline V gene. J gave up 4 bases and V 4 bases, and 11 bases lay outside the gene matches. The CDR3 region is CASSQTPILAGADTQYF. Written as DNA, the CDR3 is TGTGCCAGCAGCCAAACACCTATACTAGCGGGGGCAGATACGCAGTATTTT. The variable domain in full, with the rest retrieved from reference TRBV9 and TRBJ2-3, is DSGVTQTPKHLITATGQRVTLRCSPRSGDLSVYWYQQSLDQGLQFLIQYYNGEERAKGNILERFSAQQFPDLHSELNLSSLELGDSALYFCASSQTPILAGADTQYFGPGTRLTVL.

The CDR3 is CASSGAGHVGGYTF. As DNA, the CDR3 is TGTGCCAGCAGTGGTGCAGGGCACGTAGGTGGCTACACCTTC. V gene TRBV2 combines with J gene TRBJ1-2; a possible D gene is TRBD1 (5 bases). Looked up from germline, CDR1 is SNHLY and CDR2 is FYNNEI. V was pared by 4 bases and J by 7 bases, with 16 bases between. This CDR3 comprises 14 residues.

The chain is built from TRBV25-1 and TRBJ1-3; D might be TRBD1 (5 bases). CDR3 length: 14 amino acids. CDR1 is MGHDK, CDR2 SYGVNS, per germline. V was cut by 2 bases and J by 0 bases, with 5 bases left in between. CDR3 DNA sequence: TGTGCCAGCAGTGAACAGGGCTCTGGAAACACCATATATTTT. This codes for CASSEQGSGNTIYF.

The chain has TRBV6-1 and TRBJ2-7, with D unclear. The CDR3 runs 13 residues. Germline V CDR1 and CDR2: MNHNS, SASEGT. V was pared by 6 bases and J by 0 bases, with 9 bases between. CDR3 residues: CASRLQSSYEQYF. Written as DNA, the CDR3 is TGTGCCAGCAGGCTACAGAGCTCCTACGAGCAGTACTTC.

The rearrangement links TRBV18 to TRBJ1-1, with D perhaps matching TRBD1 (5 bases). Deletions cut 3 bases from V and 4 bases from J, with 12 bases between. The CDR3 consists of 14 residues. Germline CDR1 and CDR2: KGHSH and LQKENI. The CDR3 loop is CASSPMVGGTEAFF. As DNA, the CDR3 is TGTGCCAGCTCACCCATGGTCGGGGGCACTGAAGCTTTCTTT.

This rearrangement joins TRBV6-5 to TRBJ2-3; 13 bases are a match to TRBD2. This CDR3 spans 16 amino acids. The germline V gene encodes CDR1 MNHEY and CDR2 SVGAGI. J lost 3 bases, V lost 1 base, and 1 base had no gene match. The CDR3 reads CASSYLGLAGTDTQYF. DNA of the CDR3: TGTGCCAGCAGTTACTTGGGACTAGCGGGGACAGATACGCAGTATTTT.

The chain links TRBV7-9 to TRBJ2-7; a weak D match, TRBD1 (5 bases). The CDR3 runs to 16 residues. The V gene's germline CDR1 is SEHNR and CDR2 FQNEAQ (reference sequence). V was trimmed by 5 bases and J by 4 bases, leaving 21 bases between them. CDR3 bases: TGTGCCAGCAGCACGAGCCTAGGGGCCCCCGAGTACGAGCAGTACTTC. Protein: CASSTSLGAPEYEQYF.